This T cell receptor beta chain was documented in a study of CD8+CD57+ T cells in acquired aplastic anemia. Across the study: Across the sorted CD4+ and CD8+ cells, DNA amounts averaged around 3.2 ug.

In regard to this clonotype: A clone one base away is much larger, so this may be a read error.

Using genomic DNA as the template, TCR beta VDJ and CDR3 profiling was carried out. TCRdb processed the reads anew with MiXCR; each CDR3 protein has one entry. The data contain 100,000 to 150,000 distinct CDR3 sequences, roughly 50% of them singletons. This clonotype was obtained from a human donor in good health, serving as a control. Sequenced: sorted CD4+, CD8+, or CD8+CD57+ T cells (not recorded which) from PBMCs.

CDR3 nucleotides: TGTGCCAGCAGTTTAGTTAGCCGGGAAGCTTTCTTT. It is translated as CASSLVSREAFF. This rearrangement joins TRBV28 to TRBJ1-1; D is unresolved. Trimming took off 2 bases at V and 8 bases at J, with 9 bases between the two ends. Germline V lookup: CDR1 MDHEN, CDR2 SYDVKM. This CDR3 is built from 12 residues.